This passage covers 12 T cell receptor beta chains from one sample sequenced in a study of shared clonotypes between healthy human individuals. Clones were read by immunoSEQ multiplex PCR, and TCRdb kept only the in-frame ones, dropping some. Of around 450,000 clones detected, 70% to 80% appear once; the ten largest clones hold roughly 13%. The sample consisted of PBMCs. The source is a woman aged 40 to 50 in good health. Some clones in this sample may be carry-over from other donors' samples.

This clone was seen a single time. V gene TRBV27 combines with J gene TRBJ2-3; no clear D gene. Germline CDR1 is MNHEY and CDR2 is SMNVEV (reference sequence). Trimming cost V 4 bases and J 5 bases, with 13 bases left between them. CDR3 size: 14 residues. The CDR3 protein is CASSYMGIGDTQYF. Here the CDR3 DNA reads TGTGCCAGCAGTTACATGGGAATTGGAGATACGCAGTATTTT.

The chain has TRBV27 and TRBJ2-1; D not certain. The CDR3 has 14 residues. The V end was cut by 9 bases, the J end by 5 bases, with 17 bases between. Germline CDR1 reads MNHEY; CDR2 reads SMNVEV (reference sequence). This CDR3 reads CASKKTQIHNEQFF. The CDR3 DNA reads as TGTGCCAGTAAAAAGACCCAAATACACAATGAGCAGTTCTTC.

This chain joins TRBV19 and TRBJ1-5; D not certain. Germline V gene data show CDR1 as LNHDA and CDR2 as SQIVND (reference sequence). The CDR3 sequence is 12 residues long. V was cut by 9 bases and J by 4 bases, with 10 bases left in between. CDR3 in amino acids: CASRTSNQPQHF. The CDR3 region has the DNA TGTGCCAGCCGAACCTCGAATCAGCCCCAGCATTTT.

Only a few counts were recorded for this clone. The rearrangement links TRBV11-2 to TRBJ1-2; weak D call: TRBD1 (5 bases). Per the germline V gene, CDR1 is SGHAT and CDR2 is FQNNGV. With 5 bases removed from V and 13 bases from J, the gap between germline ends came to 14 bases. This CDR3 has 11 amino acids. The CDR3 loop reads CASSPGTLGTF. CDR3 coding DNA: TGTGCCAGCAGCCCGGGGACCTTGGGCACCTTC.

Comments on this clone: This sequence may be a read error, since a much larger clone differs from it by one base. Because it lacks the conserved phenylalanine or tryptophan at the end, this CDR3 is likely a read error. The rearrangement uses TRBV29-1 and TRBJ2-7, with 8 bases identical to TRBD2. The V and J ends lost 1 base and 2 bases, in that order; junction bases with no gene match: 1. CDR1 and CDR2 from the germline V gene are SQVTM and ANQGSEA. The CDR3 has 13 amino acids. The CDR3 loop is CSVEVSGTYEQYL. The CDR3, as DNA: TGCAGCGTTGAAGTTAGCGGGACCTACGAGCAGTACTTA.

CDR3 DNA: TGCGCCAGCAGCTTGGACCCGGGACAGGGGAATTCACCCCTCCACTTT. Residues: CASSLDPGQGNSPLHF. The chain couples TRBV5-1 to TRBJ1-6; 10 nucleotides match TRBD1. V lost 0 bases, J lost 7 bases, and 4 bases stayed unmatched. The CDR3 is 16 residues long. The germline gives CDR1 SGHRS, CDR2 YFSETQ.

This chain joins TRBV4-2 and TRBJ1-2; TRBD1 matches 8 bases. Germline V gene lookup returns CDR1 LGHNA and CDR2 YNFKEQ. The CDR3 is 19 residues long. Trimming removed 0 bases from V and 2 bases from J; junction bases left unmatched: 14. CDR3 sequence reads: CASSQDERGKGQVNYGYTF. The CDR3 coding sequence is TGTGCCAGCAGCCAAGATGAGAGGGGGAAGGGACAGGTAAACTATGGCTACACCTTC.

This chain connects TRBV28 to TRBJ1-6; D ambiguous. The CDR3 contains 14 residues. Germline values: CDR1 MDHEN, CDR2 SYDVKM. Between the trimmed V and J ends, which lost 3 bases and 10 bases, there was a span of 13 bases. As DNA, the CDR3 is TGTGCCAGCAGTTTTAGTGGTACTGGGTCACCCCTCCACTTT. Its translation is CASSFSGTGSPLHF.

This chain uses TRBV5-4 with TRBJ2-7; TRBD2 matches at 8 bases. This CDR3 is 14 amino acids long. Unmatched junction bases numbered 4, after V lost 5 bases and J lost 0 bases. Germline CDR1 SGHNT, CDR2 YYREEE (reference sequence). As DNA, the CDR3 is TGTGCCAGCAGGACCGGGACTAGCTCCTACGAGCAGTACTTC. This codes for CASRTGTSSYEQYF.

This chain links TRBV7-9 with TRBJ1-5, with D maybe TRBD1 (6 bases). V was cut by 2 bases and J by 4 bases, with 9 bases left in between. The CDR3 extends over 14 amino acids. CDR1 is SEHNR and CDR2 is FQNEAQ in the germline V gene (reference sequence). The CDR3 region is CASSLTGINQPQHF. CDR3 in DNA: TGTGCCAGCAGCTTAACAGGGATAAATCAGCCCCAGCATTTT. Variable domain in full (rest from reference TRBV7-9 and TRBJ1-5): DTGVSQNPRHKITKRGQNVTFRCDPISEHNRLYWYRQTLGQGPEFLTYFQNEAQLEKSRLLSDRFSAERPKGSFSTLEIQRTEQGDSAMYLCASSLTGINQPQHFGDGTRLSIL.

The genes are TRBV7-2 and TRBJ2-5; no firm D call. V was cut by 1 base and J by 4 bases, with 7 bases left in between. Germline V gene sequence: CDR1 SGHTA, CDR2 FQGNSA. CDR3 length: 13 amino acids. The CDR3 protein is CASSLGSLETQYF. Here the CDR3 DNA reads TGTGCCAGCAGCTTAGGGTCTTTAGAGACCCAGTACTTC.

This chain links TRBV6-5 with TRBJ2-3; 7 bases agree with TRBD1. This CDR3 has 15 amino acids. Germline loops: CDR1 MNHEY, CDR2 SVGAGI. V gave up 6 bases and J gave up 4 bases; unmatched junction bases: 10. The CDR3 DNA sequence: TGTGCCAGCAGACTACAGGGGCTCCGTCCAGATACGCAGTATTTT. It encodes CASRLQGLRPDTQYF.